This TCR beta chain appears in the sequencing data of a study of response to subunit inactivated influenza vaccine. The CDR3 covers 15 residues. Germline loops: CDR1 SGHKS, CDR2 YYEKEE (reference sequence). V shed 2 bases and J 6 bases; nucleotides not matched to a gene: 6. In this sample, this clonotype turned up a few times. One entry per CDR3 protein results from TCRdb running MiXCR on the RT-PCR reads. The sample yields 500,000 or so distinct CDR3 sequences, roughly 11% seen once. This material consisted of PBMCs from blood, taken about 40 days after vaccination. The receptor comes from a man in his fifties or sixties who received an inactivated influenza vaccine. The chain has TRBV5-5 and TRBJ2-3; 10 positions agree with TRBD2. This chain's CDR3 is CASSFRLAGADTQYF. CDR3 nucleotide sequence: TGTGCCAGCAGCTTTCGGCTAGCGGGAGCGGATACGCAGTATTTT. Full variable domain (rest looked up from reference TRBV5-5 and TRBJ2-3): DAGVTQSPTHLIKTRGQQVTLRCSPISGHKSVSWYQQVLGQGPQFIFQYYEKEERGRGNFPDRFSARQFPNYSSELNVNALLLGDSALYLCASSFRLAGADTQYFGPGTRLTVL.